The entry below describes one TCR beta chain. TCR cDNA, made by 5'RACE template switching, carried an added universal primer site and UMIs. TCRdb re-analysed the 5' RACE reads in MiXCR, keeping a single row per CDR3 protein. The top ten clones hold around 1.1% of a sample with 200,000 to 300,000 distinct CDR3 sequences, 6.5% to 7.5% of them seen once. This specimen comes from a study of T cells after yellow fever vaccination. From germline, CDR1 is SGHTA and CDR2 FQGNSA. Trimming shortened V by 1 base and J by 3 bases, and 13 bases separated the two germline ends. The CDR3 is 16 residues long. The chain couples TRBV7-2 to TRBJ2-4, with a tentative D call TRBD2 (6 bases). Sequencing used CD4+ T cells sorted from PBMCs, obtained on the day of the yellow fever booster vaccination. The TCR comes from a man in his thirties or forties who received the YFV17D yellow fever vaccine. The CDR3 bases are TGTGCCAGCAGCTTAGGGGGGAGGACGATCAAAAACATTCAGTACTTC. Its protein is CASSLGGRTIKNIQYF.